This TCR beta chain was found in a study of T cells in Graves' hyperthyroidism and ophthalmopathy. Study-level background: Pretreatment peripheral blood was obtained at initial diagnosis.

Germline V gene sequence: CDR1 LGHNA, CDR2 YNFKEQ. Trimming removed 0 bases at V and 4 bases at J, with 10 bases between. There are 15 residues in the CDR3. TCR beta CDR3 regions were amplified from RNA. First-round RT-PCR with HTBI primers amplified the TCR CDR3 region. Each CDR3 protein is one row after TCRdb ran MiXCR on the multiplex PCR reads. The sample includes 450,000 to 650,000 distinct CDR3 sequences, over 15% seen only once; the top ten take 17%. There are a few counts of this clonotype. What it binds is not known. Study findings and constraints: Most clonotypes that expanded in the thyroid above 0.001 also showed up in blood.

The receptor's source is a woman aged 18-29 years with Graves' ophthalmopathy. The rearrangement links TRBV4-2 to TRBJ2-1; D is undetermined. The sample consisted of blood. The DNA for the CDR3 is TGTGCCAGCAGCCAAGATCAAGCACGGTACAATGAGCAGTTCTTC. Residues: CASSQDQARYNEQFF.